A selection of T cell receptor beta chains follows, all from one sample in a study of T cells generated in artificial thymic organoids. TCRdb fed the 5' RACE reads into MiXCR, producing one record per CDR3 protein. The sample contains about 9,000 distinct CDR3 sequences, about 16% of which appear only once. Sequenced material: naive CD8+ T cells from the thymus. Receptors originate from a human donor who gave cord blood stem cells for thymic organoid culture, a cardiac surgery patient who gave postnatal thymus, or a blood donor (not recorded which). CDR3s include the opening cysteine and the closing phenylalanine or tryptophan. Each record gives: V gene, D gene, J gene, clone size, CDR3 DNA, CDR3 protein. A D gene is named only where the DNA matches it firmly. Size is stated for part of the rows, as once, few or many counts, or as a class when the clone is expanded.

TRBV19	NA	TRBJ1-1	medium-sized	TGTGCCAGTAACCCGGGACGGATGAACACTGAAGCTTTCTTT	CASNPGRMNTEAFF
TRBV15	NA	TRBJ1-2	medium-sized	TGTGCCACCAGTAGACCAGGAGCGGTTCTATATGGCTACACCTTC	CATSRPGAVLYGYTF
TRBV28	NA	TRBJ1-2	medium-sized	TGTGCCAGCAGCCTAGGGGTTGGCTACACCTTC	CASSLGVGYTF
TRBV7-9	NA	TRBJ2-3	NA	TGTGCCAGCAGCCCCAGGGCGGCGTCCTCGCAGTATTTT	CASSPRAASSQYF
TRBV4-1	TRBD2	TRBJ2-1	medium-sized	TGCGCCAGCAGCCAAGACCCACGGACTAGCGGGAAGATTAGTAATGAGCAGTTCTTC	CASSQDPRTSGKISNEQFF
TRBV19	NA	TRBJ2-1	medium-sized	TGTGCCAGTGGTTACCCACAGTTCTTC	CASGYPQFF
TRBV4-3	NA	TRBJ2-5	few	TGCGCCAGCAGCCAAGGTTGGGCGGAACAAGAGACCCAGTACTTC	CASSQGWAEQETQYF
TRBV29-1	TRBD2	TRBJ2-3	NA	TGCAGCTTAGATTGGTGGCTAGCGGGAGACGAAGATACGCAGTATTTT	CSLDWWLAGDEDTQYF
TRBV5-1	NA	TRBJ2-7	medium-sized	TGCGCCAGCAGCTCCACCCGCTACGAGCAGTACTTC	CASSSTRYEQYF
TRBV12-5	NA	TRBJ2-5	medium-sized	TGTGCTAGTGGTTTGGTAGGAACCGGGACCGAAGAGACCCAGTACTTC	CASGLVGTGTEETQYF
TRBV5-1	NA	TRBJ2-1	few	TGCGCCAGCAGCTTGGCCGGAGACAATGAGCAGTTCTTC	CASSLAGDNEQFF
TRBV10-3	NA	TRBJ1-1	medium-sized	TGTGCCACGAACGGGGGATGGGGTAGCACTGAAGCTTTCTTT	CATNGGWGSTEAFF
TRBV16	NA	TRBJ1-1	NA	TGTGCCAGCAGCCAATCGGCCGGGGGCGGTGGCACTGAAGCTTTCTTT	CASSQSAGGGGTEAFF
TRBV2	TRBD2	TRBJ2-3	medium-sized	TGTGCCAGCAGGCGGGAGGAGGCCGCCACAGATACGCAGTATTTT	CASRREEAATDTQYF
TRBV20-1	NA	TRBJ2-7	NA	TGCAGTGCTGCCGACAGGGGAGGGGTCGAGCAGTACTTC	CSAADRGGVEQYF
TRBV27	NA	TRBJ2-1	medium-sized	TGTGCCAGCAGTTTAATCAATGGGGGGGCGGGTGAGCAGTTCTTC	CASSLINGGAGEQFF
TRBV12-3/TRBV12-4	TRBD2	TRBJ2-7	medium-sized	TGTGCCAGCAGTTTACGGTCTAGCGGGTTTTTCGAGCAGTACTTC	CASSLRSSGFFEQYF